This TCR beta chain was recovered during a study of identical twins. The authors used template switching to add a universal primer site and gave cDNA unique molecular identifiers. TCRdb independently ran MiXCR on the 5' RACE reads; one entry per CDR3 protein. The sample records about 100,000 distinct CDR3 sequences, 5.9% being singletons. This clonotype was seen a few times. Its antigen is not identified. Findings and limits, study-wide: Instead of following the same donors, the conclusions were based on cross-sectional statistical analysis. Fewer insertions characterized abundant cord blood beta clonotypes, whereas memory repertoires showed none.

V was clipped by 7 bases and J by 7 bases, with 14 bases between them. This CDR3 region has 13 residues. The source of this sequence is a woman aged 45-59 years in good health. The chain carries TRBV12-3 or TRBV12-4 and TRBJ2-1, with D unclear. Sample: memory T cells sorted from blood. Here the CDR3 DNA reads TGTGCCAGCACCGTCGGCGGAGTTAATGAGCAGTTCTTC. Its protein product is CASTVGGVNEQFF.